The entry below gives a single TCR beta chain sequence along with its context. Antigen unknown. TCRdb's table, derived via immunoSEQ multiplex PCR, lists solely in-frame clones and lacks some. Among 90,000 to 100,000 clones listed, roughly 93% were seen once. This entry comes from a study of T cells in localized non-small cell lung cancer. Points from the study as a whole: There was higher T cell clonality in uninvolved adjacent lung than in tumor, and it was highest there. Sequence data derive from only one tumor region, so heterogeneity remains possible.

Germline V lookup: CDR1 SGHNT, CDR2 YYREEE (reference sequence). This CDR3 has 15 residues. Trimming removed 0 bases from V and 2 bases from J, with 12 bases in between. The sample was PBMCs, taken before any cancer treatment. This TCR came from a woman aged 35 to 75 with stage II squamous cell lung carcinoma. V usage is TRBV5-4 and J usage is TRBJ2-7, with a weak D call TRBD2 (5 bases). CDR3 amino acids: CASSLGWTSTYEQYF. As DNA, the CDR3 is TGTGCCAGCAGCTTGGGGTGGACTTCCACCTACGAGCAGTACTTC.